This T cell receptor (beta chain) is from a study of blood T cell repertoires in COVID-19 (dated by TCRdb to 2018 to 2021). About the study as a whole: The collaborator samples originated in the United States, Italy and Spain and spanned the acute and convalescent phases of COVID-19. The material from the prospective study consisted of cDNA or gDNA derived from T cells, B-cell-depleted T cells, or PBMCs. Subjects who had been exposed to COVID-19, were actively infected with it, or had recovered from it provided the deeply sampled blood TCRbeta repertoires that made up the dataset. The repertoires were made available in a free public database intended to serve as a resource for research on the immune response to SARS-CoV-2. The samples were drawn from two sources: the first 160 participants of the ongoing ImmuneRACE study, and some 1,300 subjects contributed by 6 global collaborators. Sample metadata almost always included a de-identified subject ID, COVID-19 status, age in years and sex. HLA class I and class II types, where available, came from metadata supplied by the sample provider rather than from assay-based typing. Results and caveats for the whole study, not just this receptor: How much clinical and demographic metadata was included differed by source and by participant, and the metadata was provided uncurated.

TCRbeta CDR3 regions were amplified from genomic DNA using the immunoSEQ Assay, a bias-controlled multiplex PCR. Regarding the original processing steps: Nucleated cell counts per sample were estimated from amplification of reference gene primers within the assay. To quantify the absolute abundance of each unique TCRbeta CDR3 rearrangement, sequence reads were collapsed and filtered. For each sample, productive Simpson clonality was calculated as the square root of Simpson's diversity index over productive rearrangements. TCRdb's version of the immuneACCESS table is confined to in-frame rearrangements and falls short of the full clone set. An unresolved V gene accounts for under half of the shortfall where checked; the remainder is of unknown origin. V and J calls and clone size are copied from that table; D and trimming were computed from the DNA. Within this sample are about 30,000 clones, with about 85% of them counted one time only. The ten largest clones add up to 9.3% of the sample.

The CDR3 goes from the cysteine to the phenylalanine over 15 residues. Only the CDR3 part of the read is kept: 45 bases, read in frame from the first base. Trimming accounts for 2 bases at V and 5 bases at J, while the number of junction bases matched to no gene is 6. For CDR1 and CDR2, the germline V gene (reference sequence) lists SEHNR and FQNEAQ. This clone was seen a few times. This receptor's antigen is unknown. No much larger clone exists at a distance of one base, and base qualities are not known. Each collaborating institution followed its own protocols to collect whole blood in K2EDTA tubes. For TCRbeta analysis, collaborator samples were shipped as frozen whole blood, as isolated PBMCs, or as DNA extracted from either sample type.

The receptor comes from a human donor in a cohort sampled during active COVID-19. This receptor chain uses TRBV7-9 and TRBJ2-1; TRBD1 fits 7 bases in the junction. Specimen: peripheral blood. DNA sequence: TGTGCCAGCAGCTTACTGGGACAGACCGACAATGAGCAGTTCTTC. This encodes CASSLLGQTDNEQFF.